This T cell receptor beta chain appears in the sequencing data of a study of T cell changes during pregnancy in multiple sclerosis. Sequencing used immunoSEQ multiplex PCR; TCRdb keeps in-frame clones, though not all of them. The data hold about 89,000 clones, with roughly 93% observed a single time. This TCR was sampled from a female donor with multiple sclerosis, enrolled in a pregnancy study. The sample was peripheral blood, taken in the third trimester of pregnancy.

CDR3 sequence (DNA): TGCGCCAGCAGCCACATCGGACTAGCGGGAGGGCCTTTCCCCGGGGAGCTGTTTTTT. Encoded protein: CASSHIGLAGGPFPGELFF. This chain joins TRBV4-1 and TRBJ2-2, with 15 bases lining up with TRBD2. J gave up 6 bases and V 3 bases, and 11 bases lay outside the gene matches. Germline CDR1 MGHRA, CDR2 YSYEKL. The CDR3 has 19 amino acids.